This TCR beta chain was found in a study of Ad26.COV2.S vaccination and SARS-CoV-2 variants (dated by TCRdb to the early 2020s). In terms of the full investigation: Donors in the vaccine arm were drawn from COV1001, a multicentre, randomized, double-blind, placebo-controlled phase I-IIa trial testing Ad26.COV2.S in healthy adults. Throughout the experiments and outcome assessment, investigators stayed blinded to trial group allocation. TCRbeta repertoire sequencing served as the tool for gauging how specific and how broad the SARS-CoV-2-reactive T cell receptors were following Ad26.COV2.S vaccination. Ad26.COV2.S was administered intramuscularly at 5 x 10^10 or 1 x 10^11 viral particles, either as a single shot or as two shots given 56 days apart. The TCR-sequenced set comprised around 30 samples: approximately 19 Ad26.COV2.S vaccine recipients, 5 placebo recipients and 8 SARS-CoV-2 convalescent individuals. Trial participants were randomized into five groups of five: low-dose or high-dose Ad26.COV2.S given once or twice, or placebo on both occasions.

Turning to this clone: It has no known antigen specificity. No base-level quality is on record; no much larger clone is a single base apart.

Study-level results and caveats: Vaccine and placebo recipients had similar non-spike TCR breadth, a finding consistent with the vaccine containing only spike. Substantial breadth of spike-specific CD8+ and CD4+ T cell responses was reported after vaccination. It was noted by the authors that total T cell responses may have been underestimated by the TCR breadth and depth analyses. The study lacked the statistical power to compare responses across vaccine doses or regimens. Ad26.COV2.S recipients had higher spike-specific TCR breadth than placebo recipients (P = 0.0014).

The immunoSEQ Assay was used to sequence TCRbeta CDR3 regions. After extraction, genomic DNA underwent amplification by bias-controlled multiplex PCR, followed by high-throughput sequencing. In the paper's pipeline: To quantify the absolute abundance of each unique TCRbeta CDR3 region, sequences were collapsed and filtered. Usable DNA was measured by amplifying reference genes present in all nucleated cells, and TCRbeta template counts were normalized to that usable DNA to estimate T cell fraction. Repertoire TCRs were annotated as SARS-CoV-2-specific by exact matching of V gene, CDR3 amino acid sequence and J gene to a known reactive TCR set. The reference SARS-CoV-2 TCR set was derived from MIRA and filtered for enrichment in COVID-19-positive ImmuneCODE repertoires, a step that removed public or cross-reactive TCRs. Using the MIRA antigens, annotated TCRs were further analysed by specific ORF or by position within an ORF. Breadth was defined as the number of annotated unique rearrangements divided by the total number of unique productive rearrangements, and depth was defined as the summed frequency of the annotated unique rearrangements. TCR breadth was compared between groups using two-sided Wilcoxon rank-sum tests. This immuneACCESS table, as held by TCRdb, lists in-frame sequences with V and J called but not all clones. Of the missing ones, under half trace to an unresolved V gene in checked studies; the others have no known cause. V, J and clone size were drawn from that table, and D and trimming were deduced from the DNA. For this sample the table gives almost 400,000 clones, of which approximately 90% were detected only once. The top ten constitute under 2% of the sample.

Interpreted using the paper, the treatment or condition label stands for: roughly 19 received Ad26.COV2.S at low or high dose, single or two shots; 5 received placebo; per-sample allocation not given. Repertoires of vaccine and placebo recipients were sequenced from samples collected on day 63 after the first injection. Cohort 1b enrolled some 25 adults aged 18-55 years at a single site in Boston, USA, between 29 July and 7 August 2020. Ad26.COV2.S was a replication-incompetent adenovirus type 26 vector that expressed a prefusion-stabilized SARS-CoV-2 spike protein derived from the original Wuhan strain. The sample here was peripheral blood, taken in a trial of Ad26.COV2.S vaccine versus placebo. The clonotype comes from a person between 18 and 65 years old who received the Ad26.COV2.S COVID-19 vaccine or a placebo.

The CDR3 sequence is CASSQTSGRAITDTQYF. The sequenced DNA is TGTGCCAGCAGTCAGACTAGCGGGAGGGCGATTACAGATACGCAGTATTTT. The sequence is built from TRBV6-6 and TRBJ2-3; 14 junctional bases match TRBD2. Trimming leaves V shorter by 5 bases and J shorter by 3 bases, with the junction holding 7 bases beyond the gene matches. Looking up the germline V gene (reference sequence) yields CDR1 MNHNY and CDR2 SVGAGI. CDR3 length: 17 amino acids, cysteine to phenylalanine. Just the 51-base CDR3 DNA is kept, in frame starting at base 1.